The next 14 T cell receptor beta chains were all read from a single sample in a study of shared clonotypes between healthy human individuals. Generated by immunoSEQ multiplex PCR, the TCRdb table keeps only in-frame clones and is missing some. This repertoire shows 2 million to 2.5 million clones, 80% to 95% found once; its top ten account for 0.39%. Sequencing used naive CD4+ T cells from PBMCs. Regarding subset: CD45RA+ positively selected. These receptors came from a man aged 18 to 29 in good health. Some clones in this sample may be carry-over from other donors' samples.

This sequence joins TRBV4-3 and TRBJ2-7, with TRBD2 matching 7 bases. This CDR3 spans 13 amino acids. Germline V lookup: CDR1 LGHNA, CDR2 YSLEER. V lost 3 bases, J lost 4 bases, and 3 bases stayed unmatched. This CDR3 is CASSQSSGYEQYF. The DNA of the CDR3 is TGCGCCAGCAGCCAGTCTAGCGGTTACGAGCAGTACTTC.

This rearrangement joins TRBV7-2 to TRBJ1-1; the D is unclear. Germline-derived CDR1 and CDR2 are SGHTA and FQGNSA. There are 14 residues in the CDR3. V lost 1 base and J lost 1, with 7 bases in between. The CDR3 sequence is CASSLGSWNTEAFF. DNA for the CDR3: TGTGCCAGCAGCTTAGGTTCCTGGAACACTGAAGCTTTCTTT.

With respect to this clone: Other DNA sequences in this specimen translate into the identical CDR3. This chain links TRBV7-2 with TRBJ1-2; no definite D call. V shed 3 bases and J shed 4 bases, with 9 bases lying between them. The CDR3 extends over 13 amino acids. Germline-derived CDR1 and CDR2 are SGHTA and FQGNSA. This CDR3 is CASSFVGTYGYTF. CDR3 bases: TGTGCCAGCAGCTTTGTCGGCACCTATGGCTACACCTTC.

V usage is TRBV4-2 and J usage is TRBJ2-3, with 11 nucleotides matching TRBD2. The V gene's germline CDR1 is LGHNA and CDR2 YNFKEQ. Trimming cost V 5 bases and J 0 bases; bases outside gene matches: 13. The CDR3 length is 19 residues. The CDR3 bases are TGTGCCAGCAGCGCTGCCGGGACTAGCGGAGGTGCTAGCACAGATACGCAGTATTTT. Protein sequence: CASSAAGTSGGASTDTQYF.

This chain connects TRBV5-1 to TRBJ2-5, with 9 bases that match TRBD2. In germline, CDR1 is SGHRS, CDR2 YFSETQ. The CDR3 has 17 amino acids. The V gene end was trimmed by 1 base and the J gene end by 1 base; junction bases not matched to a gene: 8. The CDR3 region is CASSLILAGEPQETQYF. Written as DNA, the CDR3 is TGCGCCAGCAGCTTGATCTTAGCGGGAGAGCCCCAAGAGACCCAGTACTTC.

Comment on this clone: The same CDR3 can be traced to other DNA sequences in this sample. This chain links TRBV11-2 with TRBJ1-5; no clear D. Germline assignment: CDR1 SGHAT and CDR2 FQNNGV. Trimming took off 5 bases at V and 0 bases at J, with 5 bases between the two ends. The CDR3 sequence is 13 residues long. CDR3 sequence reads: CASSLNSNQPQHF. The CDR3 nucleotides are TGTGCCAGCAGCCTTAATAGCAATCAGCCCCAGCATTTT. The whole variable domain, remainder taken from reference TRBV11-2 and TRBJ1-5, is EAGVAQSPRYKIIEKRQSVAFWCNPISGHATLYWYQQILGQGPKLLIQFQNNGVVDDSQLPKDRFSAERLKGVDSTLKIQPAKLEDSAVYLCASSLNSNQPQHFGDGTRLSIL.

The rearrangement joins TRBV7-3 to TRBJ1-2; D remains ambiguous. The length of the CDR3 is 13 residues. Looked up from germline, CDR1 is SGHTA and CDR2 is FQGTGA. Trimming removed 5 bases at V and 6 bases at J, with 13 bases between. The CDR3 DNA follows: TGTGCCAGCAGCCCCTCCGAGGCTCATGGCTACACCTTC. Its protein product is CASSPSEAHGYTF.

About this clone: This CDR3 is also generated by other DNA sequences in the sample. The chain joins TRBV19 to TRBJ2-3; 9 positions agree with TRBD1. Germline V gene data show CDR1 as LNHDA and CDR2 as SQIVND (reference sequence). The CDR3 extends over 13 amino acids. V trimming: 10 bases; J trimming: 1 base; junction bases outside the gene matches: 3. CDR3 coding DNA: TGTGCCACCCGGGACAGGGGCACAGATACGCAGTATTTT. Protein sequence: CATRDRGTDTQYF.

CDR3: CASLGAGTYEQYF. In DNA, the CDR3 is TGTGCCAGCCTGGGGGCGGGAACCTACGAGCAGTACTTC. J is TRBJ2-7 and V is TRBV28, with D possibly called TRBD1 or TRBD2 (6 bases each). V dropped 8 bases and J dropped 2 bases, with 13 bases sitting between them. Germline lookup yields CDR1 MDHEN and CDR2 SYDVKM. There are 13 residues in the CDR3.

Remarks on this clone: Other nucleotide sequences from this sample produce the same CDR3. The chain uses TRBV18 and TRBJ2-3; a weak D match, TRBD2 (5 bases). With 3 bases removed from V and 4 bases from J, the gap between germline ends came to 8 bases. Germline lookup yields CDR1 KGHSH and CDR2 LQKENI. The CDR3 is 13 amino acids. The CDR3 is CASSPALADTQYF. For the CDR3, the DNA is TGTGCCAGCTCACCGGCACTAGCAGATACGCAGTATTTT.

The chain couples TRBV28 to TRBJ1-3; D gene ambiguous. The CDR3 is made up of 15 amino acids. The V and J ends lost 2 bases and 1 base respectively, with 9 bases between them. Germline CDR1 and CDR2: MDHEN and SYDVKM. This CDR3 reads CASSLIKGSGNTIYF. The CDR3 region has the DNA TGTGCCAGCAGTTTAATTAAAGGGTCTGGAAACACCATATATTTT.

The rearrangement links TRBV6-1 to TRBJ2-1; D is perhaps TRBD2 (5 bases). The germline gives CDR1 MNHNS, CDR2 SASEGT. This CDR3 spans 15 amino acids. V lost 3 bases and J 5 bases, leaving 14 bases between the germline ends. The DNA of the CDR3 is TGTGCCAGCAGTGAGCGTCCCTGGGGAGACAATGAGCAGTTCTTC. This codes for CASSERPWGDNEQFF.

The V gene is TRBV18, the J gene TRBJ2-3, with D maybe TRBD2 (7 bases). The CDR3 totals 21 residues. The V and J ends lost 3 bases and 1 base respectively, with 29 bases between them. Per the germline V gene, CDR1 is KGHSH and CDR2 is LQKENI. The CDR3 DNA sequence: TGTGCCAGCTCACCCCCCCGTGGGGGGCGGGGGTCAACGGAGGGCACAGATACGCAGTATTTT. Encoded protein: CASSPPRGGRGSTEGTDTQYF.

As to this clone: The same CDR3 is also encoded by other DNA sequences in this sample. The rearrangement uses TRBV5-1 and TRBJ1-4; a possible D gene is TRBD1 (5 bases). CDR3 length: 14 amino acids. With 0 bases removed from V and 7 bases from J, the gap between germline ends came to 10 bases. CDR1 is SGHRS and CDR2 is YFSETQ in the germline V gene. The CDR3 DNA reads TGCGCCAGCAGCTTGGGGCAGGGAAGTGAAAAACTGTTTTTT. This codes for CASSLGQGSEKLFF.